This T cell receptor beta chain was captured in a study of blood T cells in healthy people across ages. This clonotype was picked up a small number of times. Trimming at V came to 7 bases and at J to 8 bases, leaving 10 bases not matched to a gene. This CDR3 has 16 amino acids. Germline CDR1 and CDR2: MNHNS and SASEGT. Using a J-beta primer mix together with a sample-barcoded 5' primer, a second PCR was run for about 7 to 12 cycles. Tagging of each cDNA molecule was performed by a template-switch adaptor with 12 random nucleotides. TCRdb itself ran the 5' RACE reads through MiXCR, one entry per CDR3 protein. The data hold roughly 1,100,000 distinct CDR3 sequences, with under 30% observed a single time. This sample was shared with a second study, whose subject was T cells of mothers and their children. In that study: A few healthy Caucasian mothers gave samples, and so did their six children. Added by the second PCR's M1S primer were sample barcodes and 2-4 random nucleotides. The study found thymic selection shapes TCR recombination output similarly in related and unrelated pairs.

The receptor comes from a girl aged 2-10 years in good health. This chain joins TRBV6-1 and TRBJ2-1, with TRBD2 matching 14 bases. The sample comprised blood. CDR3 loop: CASIRSGLAGVHEQFF. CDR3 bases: TGTGCCAGCATTCGCTCGGGACTAGCGGGAGTGCATGAGCAGTTCTTC.